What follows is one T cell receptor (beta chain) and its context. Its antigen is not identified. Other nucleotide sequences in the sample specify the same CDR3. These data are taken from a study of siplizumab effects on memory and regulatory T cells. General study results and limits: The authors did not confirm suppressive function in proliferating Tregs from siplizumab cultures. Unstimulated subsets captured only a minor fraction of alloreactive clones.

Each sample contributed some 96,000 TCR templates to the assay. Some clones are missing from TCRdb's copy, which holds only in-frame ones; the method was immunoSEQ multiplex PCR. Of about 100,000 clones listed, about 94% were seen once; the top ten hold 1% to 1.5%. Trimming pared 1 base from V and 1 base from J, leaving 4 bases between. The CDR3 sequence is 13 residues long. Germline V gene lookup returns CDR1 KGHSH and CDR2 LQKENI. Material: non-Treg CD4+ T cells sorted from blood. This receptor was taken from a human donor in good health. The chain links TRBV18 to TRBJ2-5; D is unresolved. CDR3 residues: CASSPQSQETQYF. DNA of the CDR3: TGTGCCAGCTCACCACAGTCCCAAGAGACCCAGTACTTC.